The 32 T cell receptor beta chains below were found in one sample sequenced in a study of Graves' ophthalmopathy and Graves' hyperthyroidism (dated by TCRdb to the late 2010s). TCRdb names Illumina HiSeq 2000 as the instrument used. TCR beta CDR3 regions were amplified from RNA transcripts for repertoire sequencing. HTBI primers and the Qiagen OneStep RT-PCR kit were used in a first-round RT-PCR, which was followed by a second-round multiplex PCR, size selection and purification. TCRdb ran its own pipeline on the public reads, namely fastp trimming at Q25 and MiXCR clone calling, and kept in-frame beta chains. Each record represents a unique CDR3 protein, reported with the most common genes and DNA among its rows. Across this sample there are hundreds of thousands of distinct CDR3 sequences, with roughly 21% seen only once. The top ten constitute approximately 3% of the sample. The sequencing input was peripheral blood. These receptors were taken from a young woman with stable Graves' hyperthyroidism. Donor details come from another sample of the same person, matched by shared clones.

The V call is TRBV5-1, the J call TRBJ2-7; D is unclear. Germline CDR1 is SGHRS and CDR2 is YFSETQ. The CDR3 has 13 residues. Between the trimmed V and J ends, which lost 1 base and 5 bases, there was a span of 10 bases. The CDR3 protein is CASSLMGTDEQYF. The CDR3 DNA follows: TGCGCCAGCAGCTTGATGGGTACGGACGAGCAGTACTTC.

On this clonotype: This may arise from a read error, as a much more abundant clone is one base away. CDR3 amino acids: CSASRGTSGSGGELCF. In DNA form, the CDR3 reads TGCAGTGCTAGCCGTGGGACTAGCGGGAGCGGCGGGGAGCTGTGTTTT. The chain uses TRBV20-1 and TRBJ2-2, with TRBD2 identical over 14 bases. Germline lookup yields CDR1 DFQATT and CDR2 SNEGSKA (reference sequence). The CDR3 has 16 residues.

This clonotype was detected ten times or more. The V and J genes are TRBV20-1 and TRBJ2-7; TRBD2 might be the D (5 bases). The ends were cut back, 5 bases at V and 0 bases at J, with 11 bases in the middle. CDR1 is DFQATT, CDR2 SNEGSKA, per germline (reference sequence). This CDR3 is 13 amino acids long. The CDR3 reads CSAARGASYEQYF. DNA for the CDR3: TGCAGTGCTGCCCGGGGAGCCTCCTACGAGCAGTACTTC.

At least ten counts were recorded for this clonotype. The chain joins TRBV12-3 or TRBV12-4 to TRBJ2-7, with 9 nucleotides matching TRBD2. V was clipped by 5 bases and J by 5 bases; unmatched bases: 10. The CDR3 loop spans 15 amino acids. The CDR3 region is CASSNAPGTSNEQYF. The DNA for the CDR3 is TGTGCCAGCAGTAACGCTCCCGGGACTAGCAACGAGCAGTACTTC.

This clonotype was seen many times. V is TRBV28 and J is TRBJ1-6; D remains ambiguous. Trimming took 6 bases from V and 7 from J, leaving 19 bases between them. The CDR3 covers 16 residues. Germline V gene data show CDR1 as MDHEN and CDR2 as SYDVKM. The CDR3 region is CASRPDRLLRNSPLHF. In DNA form, the CDR3 reads TGTGCCAGCAGGCCTGACCGATTACTCAGGAATTCACCCCTCCACTTT.

The sample holds many counts of this clonotype. The chain employs TRBV11-2 and TRBJ2-7; D call uncertain. Trimming removed 4 bases at V and 4 bases at J, with 14 bases between. The CDR3 totals 14 residues. Germline V gene lookup returns CDR1 SGHAT and CDR2 FQNNGV. CDR3 in DNA: TGTGCCAGCAGCTGGGATGGCTTGGTTTACGAGCAGTACTTC. Its translation is CASSWDGLVYEQYF.

This clonotype was counted at least ten times. This chain uses TRBV12-3 or TRBV12-4 with TRBJ1-2, with a possible D match to TRBD1 (6 bases). Trimming pared 7 bases from V and 2 bases from J, leaving 11 bases between. The CDR3 extends over 13 amino acids. For the CDR3, the DNA is TGTGCCAGCAACCCCACAGGGAACTATGGCTACACCTTC. Amino acid sequence: CASNPTGNYGYTF.

This clonotype was seen many times. The chain combines TRBV6-2 or TRBV6-3 with TRBJ1-1, with 9 bases aligning to TRBD1. The CDR3 has 14 amino acids. Per germline, CDR1 MNHEY and CDR2 SVGEGT. V lost 7 bases and J lost 2; bases outside the gene matches: 5. CDR3 amino acids: CASTRDRANTEAFF. CDR3 nucleotides: TGTGCCAGCACCCGGGACAGGGCCAACACTGAAGCTTTCTTT.

This clonotype came up many times. V is TRBV6-2 or TRBV6-3 and J is TRBJ2-5; 8 nucleotides agree with TRBD2. The CDR3 extends over 13 amino acids. The junction had 4 bases not matched to a gene; V was cut back by 5 bases and J by 5 bases. Germline V gives CDR1 MNHEY, CDR2 SVGEGT. The CDR3 DNA sequence: TGTGCCAGCAGTAGAGCGGGGGTTGAGACCCAGTACTTC. Translation gives CASSRAGVETQYF.

This clonotype was detected only a few times. The chain employs TRBV4-1 and TRBJ2-7; D might be TRBD2 (6 bases). The CDR3 has 16 amino acids. Trimming cost V 1 base and J 4 bases, with 17 bases left between them. CDR1 and CDR2 from the germline V gene are MGHRA and YSYEKL. In nucleotides, the CDR3 is TGCGCCAGCAGCCAAGTGGTAGCGGAGGGGTTTTACGAGCAGTACTTC. Translation gives CASSQVVAEGFYEQYF.

This clonotype was seen a few times. V gene TRBV12-3 or TRBV12-4 combines with J gene TRBJ2-7, with D maybe TRBD2 (6 bases). CDR3 length: 15 amino acids. Trimming shortened V by 6 bases and J by 0 bases, and 15 bases separated the two germline ends. The CDR3 loop is CASSPGGASSYEQYF. The CDR3 DNA sequence: TGTGCCAGCAGCCCCGGCGGGGCTAGCTCCTACGAGCAGTACTTC.

This clonotype was observed at least ten times. This chain links TRBV7-2 with TRBJ1-3, with a tentative D call TRBD1 (6 bases). Germline V gene lookup returns CDR1 SGHTA and CDR2 FQGNSA. This CDR3 is built from 14 residues. The V and J ends lost 5 bases and 0 bases respectively, with 8 bases between them. CDR3 bases: TGTGCCAGCAGCGGACAGTCCTCTGGAAACACCATATATTTT. Its protein product is CASSGQSSGNTIYF.

CDR3 residues: CASSRGDRVSGGTIYF. The CDR3 coding sequence is TGTGCCAGCAGCCGAGGGGACCGCGTGTCGGGTGGCACCATATATTTT. J is TRBJ1-3 and V is TRBV11-2; tentative D call: TRBD1 (5 bases). Per the germline V gene, CDR1 is SGHAT and CDR2 is FQNNGV. The CDR3 covers 16 residues. V lost 5 bases and J 9 bases, leaving 23 bases between the germline ends.

This clonotype has more than one count but fewer than ten. This sequence joins TRBV20-1 and TRBJ1-2; tentative D call: TRBD1 (5 bases). CDR3 length: 16 residues. Germline CDR1 and CDR2: DFQATT and SNEGSKA (reference sequence). The V end lost 0 bases, the J end lost 7 bases, and 21 bases lay between the germline ends. The CDR3 sequence: CSAREASGGMRTGYTF. In nucleotides, the CDR3 is TGCAGTGCTAGAGAGGCCTCGGGGGGGATGAGGACTGGCTACACCTTC.

This clonotype was counted ten times or more. V and J are TRBV5-1 and TRBJ1-1; weak D call: TRBD1 (6 bases). Germline lookup yields CDR1 SGHRS and CDR2 YFSETQ. V was clipped by 4 bases and J by 1 base, with 11 bases between them. This CDR3 has 14 amino acids. CDR3 protein: CASSPDRRNTEAFF. The CDR3, as DNA: TGCGCCAGCAGCCCCGACAGGAGGAACACTGAAGCTTTCTTT. Combining the CDR3 with reference TRBV5-1 and TRBJ1-1 gives the whole variable domain KAGVTQTPRYLIKTRGQQVTLSCSPISGHRSVSWYQQTPGQGLQFLFEYFSETQRNKGNFPGRFSGRQFSNSRSEMNVSTLELGDSALYLCASSPDRRNTEAFFGQGTRLTVV.

This clonotype showed up just a few times. Germline and junction disagree at one end, which may indicate a read error. The CDR3 region has the DNA TGTGCCAGCAGCACGGGACACCAGGAGACCCAGTACTTC. Amino acid sequence: CASSTGHQETQYF. The V call is TRBV5-4, the J call TRBJ2-5, with a tentative D call TRBD1 (6 bases). Germline V gene sequence: CDR1 SGHNT, CDR2 YYREEE (reference sequence). This CDR3 contains 13 residues.

This clonotype was picked up many times. This chain connects TRBV6-1 to TRBJ2-5, with D unclear. V lost 6 bases and J 5 bases, leaving 7 bases between the germline ends. The V gene's germline CDR1 is MNHNS and CDR2 SASEGT. The CDR3 runs 11 residues. CDR3 nucleotides: TGTGCCAGCAGGAACGGGGAGACCCAGTACTTC. Protein product: CASRNGETQYF.

This clonotype was seen more than once but under ten times. A read error may be the cause here, since a much bigger clone is one base away. The conserved final phenylalanine or tryptophan is absent from the CDR3, which likely points to a read error. This chain joins TRBV20-1 and TRBJ1-5, with D possibly being TRBD1 (5 bases). The CDR3 consists of 15 residues. The germline V gene encodes CDR1 DFQATT and CDR2 SNEGSKA (reference sequence). Trimming stripped 5 bases from V and 4 bases from J, with 18 bases between. The DNA for the CDR3 is TGCAGTGCTCACTCCCCCAGGGAACGAAATCAGCCCCAGCATTCT. This sequence encodes CSAHSPRERNQPQHS.

This clonotype was picked up many times. The chain uses TRBV6-1 and TRBJ1-2; D gene uncertain. Trimming removed 4 bases at V and 8 bases at J, with 14 bases between. Germline loops: CDR1 MNHNS, CDR2 SASEGT. This CDR3 is built from 13 residues. The CDR3 DNA reads as TGTGCCAGCAGTGCGATGAGGCGGGAGGGCTACACCTTC. The encoded protein is CASSAMRREGYTF.

This clonotype was seen at least ten times. Germline and junction disagree at one end, which may indicate a read error. This chain connects TRBV11-2 to TRBJ2-7; D is unresolved. Germline V gene data show CDR1 as SGHAT and CDR2 as FQNNGV. The CDR3 runs 14 residues. The CDR3 DNA follows: TGTGCCAGCAGCCGCGGCACCAACACCTACGAGCAGCACTTC. It is translated as CASSRGTNTYEQHF.

This clonotype was observed at least ten times. This rearrangement joins TRBV20-1 to TRBJ1-1; 11 nucleotides match TRBD1. The CDR3 contains 13 residues. Trimming took 6 bases from V and 5 from J; bases not matched to a gene: 5. Germline V gene lookup returns CDR1 DFQATT and CDR2 SNEGSKA (reference sequence). CDR3 nucleotides: TGCAGTGCAGGACAGGGGGCGAGGACTGAAGCTTTCTTT. Translation gives CSAGQGARTEAFF.

This clonotype was counted ten times or more. V usage is TRBV2 and J usage is TRBJ1-1; 8 nucleotides match TRBD1. Per the germline V gene, CDR1 is SNHLY and CDR2 is FYNNEI. The length of the CDR3 is 14 residues. The V and J ends lost 6 bases and 3 bases, in that order; junction bases with no gene match: 6. As DNA, the CDR3 is TGTGCCAGCAGGAGGACAGGGAGGGACACTGAAGCTTTCTTT. This gives the protein CASRRTGRDTEAFF.

There are many counts of this clonotype. The rearrangement uses TRBV12-3 or TRBV12-4 and TRBJ2-3, with D maybe TRBD2 (6 bases). Trimming cost V 5 bases and J 3 bases, with 15 bases left between them. The CDR3 loop spans 15 amino acids. This chain's CDR3 is CASSASLGGTDTQYF. In DNA, the CDR3 is TGTGCCAGCAGTGCTTCGCTGGGGGGTACAGATACGCAGTATTTT.

In this sample, this clonotype turned up many times. This sequence joins TRBV9 and TRBJ2-7, with 9 nucleotides matching TRBD2. CDR3 length equals 14 residues. Per the germline V gene, CDR1 is SGDLS and CDR2 is YYNGEE. Trimming removed 0 bases from V and 6 bases from J; junction bases left unmatched: 4. The CDR3 region is CASSVVLAGGEQYF. In DNA, the CDR3 is TGTGCCAGCAGCGTAGTACTAGCGGGCGGCGAGCAGTACTTC.

This clonotype was seen many times. The J gene is TRBJ1-6, the V gene TRBV28, with 8 nucleotides matching TRBD1. Trimming removed 5 bases from V and 10 bases from J; junction bases left unmatched: 7. The CDR3 runs 14 residues. Germline V gene sequence: CDR1 MDHEN, CDR2 SYDVKM. This CDR3 is CASSPRTGRSPLHF. CDR3 DNA: TGTGCCAGCAGTCCTCGGACAGGGCGGTCACCCCTCCACTTT.

This clonotype was counted at least ten times. The chain is built from TRBV30 and TRBJ1-1; TRBD1 is a possible D gene (6 bases). Between the trimmed V and J ends, which lost 3 bases and 6 bases, there was a span of 23 bases. Germline CDR1 GTSNPN, CDR2 SVGIG (reference sequence). The CDR3 spans 16 residues. The CDR3 protein is CAWSRLFSGVRPEAFF. The DNA for the CDR3 is TGTGCCTGGAGCAGACTCTTCTCAGGGGTCAGGCCTGAAGCTTTCTTT.

This clonotype was found many times. V is TRBV27 and J is TRBJ1-1, with D uncertain. The germline V gene has CDR1 MNHEY and CDR2 SMNVEV (reference sequence). V gave up 8 bases and J gave up 1 base, with 11 bases separating them. The CDR3 loop spans 13 amino acids. The CDR3 spells CASGRMTNTEAFF. In DNA, the CDR3 is TGTGCCAGCGGACGTATGACGAACACTGAAGCTTTCTTT.

The CDR3, as DNA: TGTGTGACAGGGGGCATTGGCTATGGCTACACCTTC. The encoded protein is CVTGGIGYGYTF. The chain recombines TRBV30 with TRBJ1-2; 10 bases agree with TRBD1. Germline V gene data show CDR1 as GTSNPN and CDR2 as SVGIG (reference sequence). CDR3 length equals 12 residues.

This clonotype was counted at least ten times. V is TRBV3-1 and J is TRBJ1-5; D is uncertain. This CDR3 has 16 residues. Trimming cost V 2 bases and J 0 bases, with 11 bases left between them. The germline V gene has CDR1 LGHDT and CDR2 YNNKEL (reference sequence). The CDR3 sequence: CASSQYAGNSNQPQHF. The CDR3 bases are TGTGCCAGCAGCCAATATGCGGGAAATAGCAATCAGCCCCAGCATTTT.

In its sample, this clonotype was seen many times. This chain connects TRBV20-1 to TRBJ1-2, with a weak D call TRBD1 (5 bases). Germline CDR1 is DFQATT and CDR2 is SNEGSKA (reference sequence). The CDR3 sequence is 12 residues long. V was pared by 5 bases and J by 8 bases, with 15 bases between. This CDR3 is CSASRDFDGYTF. Here the CDR3 DNA reads TGCAGTGCTTCCCGGGACTTTGACGGCTACACCTTC.

Notes on this clonotype: A read error may be the cause here, since a much bigger clone is one base away. Lacking the conserved final phenylalanine or tryptophan, this CDR3 likely reflects a read error. The V and J genes are TRBV29-1 and TRBJ2-2, with D perhaps TRBD1 (5 bases). Germline lookup yields CDR1 SQVTM and CDR2 ANQGSEA. The CDR3 has 13 amino acids. With 3 bases removed from V and 3 bases from J, the gap between germline ends came to 8 bases. CDR3 loop: CSVDDRYTGELFY. The DNA for the CDR3 is TGCAGCGTTGACGACAGATACACCGGGGAGCTGTTTTAT.

This clonotype was detected many times. This chain connects TRBV11-1 to TRBJ1-3; a weak D match, TRBD1 (6 bases). This CDR3 has 16 amino acids. Trimming removed 5 bases from V and 4 bases from J, with 18 bases in between. Germline V CDR1 and CDR2: SGHAT, FQDESV (reference sequence). The CDR3 bases are TGTGCCAGCAGCCAGCACCAACAGGGATCGGGAAACACCATATATTTT. This translates into CASSQHQQGSGNTIYF.